This is a list of T cell receptor beta chains from one sample in a study of CXCR3-negative and CXCR3-positive naive CD8 T cells. TCRdb re-called the 5' RACE reads and gives one entry per CDR3 protein, without DNA. Seen in this sample are approximately 66,000 distinct CDR3 sequences; the ten most common clones hold about 1.5%. The sample consisted of naive CXCR3- CD8+ T cells from blood. These receptors originate from a human donor in good health. Some clones in this sample may be carry-over from other donors' samples. CDR3s include the opening cysteine and the closing phenylalanine or tryptophan.

TRBJ2-7 | TRBV18 | CASSPDARFYEQYF
TRBJ2-7 | TRBV28 | CASSFDRDRTSREQYF
TRBJ1-1 | TRBV9 | CASSVESTPLNTEAFF
TRBJ2-3 | TRBV29-1 | CSVRGTSGTVDTRYF
TRBJ2-7 | TRBV19 | CASSPGSSYEQYF
TRBJ2-1 | TRBV5-5 | CASSAYRVLLGNEQFF
TRBJ2-7 | TRBV3-1 | CASSQGVGDVYEQYF
TRBJ2-5 | TRBV7-9 | CASSGTAQETQYF
TRBJ2-7 | TRBV9 | CASSVGGGGYEQYF
TRBJ2-2 | TRBV7-9 | CASDPSGRNTGELFF
TRBJ1-1 | TRBV20-1 | CSARATGFDTEAFF
TRBJ2-7 | TRBV5-5 | CASSPPEGFPHEQYF
TRBJ2-5 | TRBV7-2 | CASSSLEPGSGKMGTQYF
TRBJ2-5 | TRBV12-3/TRBV12-4 | CASSLPRGRQGETQYF
TRBJ1-1 | TRBV29-1 | CSVPVEAMNTEAFF
TRBJ2-5 | TRBV12-3/TRBV12-4 | CASSPPTTTPETQYF
TRBJ2-5 | TRBV6-6 | CASSYSRRPHKTGETQYF
TRBJ2-1 | TRBV3-1 | CASSQEEYNEQFF
TRBJ1-4 | TRBV29-1 | CSVDGLTGDEKLFF
TRBJ2-7 | TRBV9 | CASSSSIHEQYF
TRBJ2-1 | TRBV12-3/TRBV12-4 | CASSSFEGGAYNEQFF
TRBJ1-1 | TRBV6-2/TRBV6-3 | CASRDNRNTEAFF
TRBJ1-2 | TRBV18 | CASSPPQPGSDGYTF
TRBJ2-3 | TRBV20-1 | CSARDPAIPPTDTQYF
TRBJ1-4 | TRBV28 | CASSSMSAGDEKLFF
TRBJ1-1 | TRBV20-1 | CSAIRWAGLNTEAFF
TRBJ2-5 | TRBV7-9 | CASSLPGLAGQETQYF
TRBJ2-7 | TRBV3-1 | CASSHLSTGAIEQYF
TRBJ2-1 | TRBV20-1 | CSARDIFGTLTPNLGYNEQFF
TRBJ1-1 | TRBV7-8 | CASTGLELEAFF
TRBJ2-7 | TRBV6-5 | CASRPGTGGNEQYF
TRBJ2-7 | TRBV7-9 | CASSPLSYEQYF
TRBJ2-6 | TRBV25-1 | CASSETPGRVGANVLTF
TRBJ1-5 | TRBV29-1 | CSPPRVNRNQPQHF
TRBJ1-1 | TRBV7-9 | CASSLLDRAIEAFF
TRBJ1-1 | TRBV29-1 | CSGLSQGTEAFF
TRBJ2-7 | TRBV7-2 | CASSLGGHEQYF
TRBJ1-4 | TRBV7-9 | CASQGDSATNEKLFF
TRBJ2-7 | TRBV7-8 | CASRSGRALSYEQYF
TRBJ2-7 | TRBV7-2 | CASSQTGTGAYEQYF
TRBJ2-3 | TRBV4-3 | CASSQEVRAQAKQYF
TRBJ1-5 | TRBV12-3/TRBV12-4 | CASSLNGESNQPQHF